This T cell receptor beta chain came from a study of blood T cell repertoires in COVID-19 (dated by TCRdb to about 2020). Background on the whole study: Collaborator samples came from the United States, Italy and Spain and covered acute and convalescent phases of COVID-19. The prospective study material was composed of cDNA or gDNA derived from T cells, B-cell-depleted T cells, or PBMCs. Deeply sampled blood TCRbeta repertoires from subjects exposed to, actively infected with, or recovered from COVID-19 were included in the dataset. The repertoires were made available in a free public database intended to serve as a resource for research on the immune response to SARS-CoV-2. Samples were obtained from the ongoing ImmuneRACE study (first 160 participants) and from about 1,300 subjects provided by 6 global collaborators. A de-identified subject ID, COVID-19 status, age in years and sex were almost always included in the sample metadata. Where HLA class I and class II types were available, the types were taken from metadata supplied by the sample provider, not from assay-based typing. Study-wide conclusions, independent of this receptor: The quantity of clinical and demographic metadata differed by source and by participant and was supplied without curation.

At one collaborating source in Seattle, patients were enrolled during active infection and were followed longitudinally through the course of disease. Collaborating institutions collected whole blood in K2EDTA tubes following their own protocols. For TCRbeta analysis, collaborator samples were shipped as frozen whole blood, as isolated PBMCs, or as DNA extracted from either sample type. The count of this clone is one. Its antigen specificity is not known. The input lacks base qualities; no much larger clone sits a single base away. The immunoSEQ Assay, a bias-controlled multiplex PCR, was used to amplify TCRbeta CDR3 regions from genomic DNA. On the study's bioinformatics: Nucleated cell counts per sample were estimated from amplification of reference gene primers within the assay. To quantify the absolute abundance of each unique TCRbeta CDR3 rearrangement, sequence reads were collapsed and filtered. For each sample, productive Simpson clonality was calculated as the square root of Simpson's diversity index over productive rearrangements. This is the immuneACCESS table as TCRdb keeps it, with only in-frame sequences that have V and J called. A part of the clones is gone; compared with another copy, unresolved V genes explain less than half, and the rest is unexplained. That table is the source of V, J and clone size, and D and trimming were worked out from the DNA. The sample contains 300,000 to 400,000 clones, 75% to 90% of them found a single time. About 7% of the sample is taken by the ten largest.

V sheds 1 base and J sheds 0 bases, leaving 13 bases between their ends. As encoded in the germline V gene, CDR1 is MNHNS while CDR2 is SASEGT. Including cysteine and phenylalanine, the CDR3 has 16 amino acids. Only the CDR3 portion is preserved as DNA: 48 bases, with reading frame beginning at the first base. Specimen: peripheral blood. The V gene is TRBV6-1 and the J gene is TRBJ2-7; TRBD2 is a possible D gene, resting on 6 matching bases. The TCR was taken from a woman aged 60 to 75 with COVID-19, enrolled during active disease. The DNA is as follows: TGTGCCAGCAGTGAAGGGGCAGGGAGGATCTCCTACGAGCAGTACTTC. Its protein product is CASSEGAGRISYEQYF.